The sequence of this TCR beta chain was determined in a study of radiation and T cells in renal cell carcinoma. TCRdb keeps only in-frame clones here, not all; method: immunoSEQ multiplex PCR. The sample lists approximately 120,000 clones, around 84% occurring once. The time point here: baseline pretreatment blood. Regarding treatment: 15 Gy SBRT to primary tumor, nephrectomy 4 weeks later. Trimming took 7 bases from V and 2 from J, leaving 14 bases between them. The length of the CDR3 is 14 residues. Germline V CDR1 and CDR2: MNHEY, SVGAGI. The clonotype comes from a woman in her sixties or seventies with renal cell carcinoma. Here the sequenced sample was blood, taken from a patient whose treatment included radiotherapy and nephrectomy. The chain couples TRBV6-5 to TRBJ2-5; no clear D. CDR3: CASTKRNTQETQYF. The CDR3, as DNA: TGTGCCAGCACCAAACGGAACACTCAAGAGACCCAGTACTTC.